What follows are 17 T cell receptor beta chains derived from one specimen sequenced in a study of somatic mutations in cytotoxic T cells in rheumatoid arthritis listed by TCRdb under 2017. The library was generated by the immunoSEQ multiplex PCR assay. TCRdb re-hosts the immuneACCESS table, in-frame sequences only. Its copies lack some clones; in the studies checked, an unresolved V gene accounts for under half of them, and the cause for the rest is not known. This sample is represented by some 38,000 clones; about four fifths of them were singletons. The ten largest clonotypes hold around 3% of the sample. Sequencing was done on a sample of CD8+ T cells sorted from blood. The receptors shown here come from a man aged 40-55 years in good health.

The CDR3: CASSFPGLAANTGELFF. The CDR3 region has the DNA TGTGCCAGCAGCTTCCCTGGACTAGCGGCGAACACCGGGGAGCTGTTTTTT. V and J are TRBV7-2 and TRBJ2-2; 10 bases match TRBD2. Germline lookup yields CDR1 SGHTA and CDR2 FQGNSA. The CDR3 runs 17 residues. With 3 bases clipped from V and 0 bases from J, the junction kept 4 bases outside the gene matches.

The genes are TRBV6-6 and TRBJ2-2; TRBD2 is a possible D gene (6 bases). Germline values: CDR1 MNHNY, CDR2 SVGAGI (reference sequence). The CDR3 is 15 amino acids. The V end was cut by 7 bases, the J end by 7 bases, with 19 bases between. Here the CDR3 reads CASTASREQGGELFF. Written as DNA, the CDR3 is TGTGCCAGCACCGCGTCCCGGGAGCAGGGCGGGGAGCTGTTTTTT.

This sequence joins TRBV7-9 and TRBJ2-1, with TRBD1 matching 8 bases. Germline CDR1 reads SEHNR; CDR2 reads FQNEAQ (reference sequence). This CDR3 has 17 amino acids. Trimming removed 0 bases from V and 6 bases from J; junction bases left unmatched: 10. The CDR3 loop is CASSLARAGTGGNEQFF. The CDR3 DNA reads TGTGCCAGCAGCTTAGCGAGAGCAGGCACAGGGGGCAATGAGCAGTTCTTC.

J is TRBJ2-1 and V is TRBV11-2; 8 bases match TRBD2. The length of the CDR3 is 15 residues. Germline CDR1 reads SGHAT; CDR2 reads FQNNGV. The ends lost 1 base at V and 7 bases at J; junction bases unmatched: 6. The chain's CDR3 is CASSLGWTSINEQFF. In nucleotides, the CDR3 is TGTGCCAGCAGCTTAGGGTGGACTAGCATTAATGAGCAGTTCTTC.

J is TRBJ1-5 and V is TRBV28; D is uncertain. The CDR3 contains 14 residues. With 6 bases removed from V and 7 bases from J, the gap between germline ends came to 16 bases. Per the germline V gene, CDR1 is MDHEN and CDR2 is SYDVKM. CDR3 sequence (DNA): TGTGCCAGCAGCTTAGAGACACCTTGGCAGCCCCAGCATTTT. Translated, it gives CASSLETPWQPQHF.

The rearrangement links TRBV18 to TRBJ2-1; 12 nucleotides align to TRBD2. Germline CDR1 and CDR2: KGHSH and LQKENI. The CDR3 covers 16 residues. The junction had 6 bases not matched to a gene; V was cut back by 3 bases and J by 6 bases. The chain's CDR3 is CASSPLTSGRANEQFF. The CDR3 nucleotides are TGTGCCAGCTCACCCCTGACTAGCGGGAGAGCCAATGAGCAGTTCTTC.

The gene calls are TRBV4-3 and TRBJ2-1, with TRBD2 matching 7 bases. CDR1 LGHNA and CDR2 YSLEER come from the germline V gene. Unmatched junction bases numbered 9, after V lost 0 bases and J lost 1 base. This CDR3 contains 18 residues. CDR3 in DNA: TGCGCCAGCAGCCAAGATGGGGGGGGAGAAGGATCCTACAATGAGCAGTTCTTC. This sequence encodes CASSQDGGGEGSYNEQFF.

This sequence joins TRBV20-1 and TRBJ2-2; no firm D call. Germline CDR1 is DFQATT and CDR2 is SNEGSKA (reference sequence). The CDR3 is made up of 10 amino acids. V gave up 3 bases and J gave up 8 bases, with 4 bases separating them. This CDR3 reads CSARWGELFF. CDR3 sequence (DNA): TGCAGTGCTAGGTGGGGGGAGCTGTTTTTT.

The chain carries TRBV7-6 and TRBJ1-1; D is ambiguous. Germline V gene data show CDR1 as SGHVS and CDR2 as FNYEAQ. The V end was cut by 5 bases, the J end by 1 base, with 14 bases between. The CDR3 consists of 15 residues. In DNA form, the CDR3 reads TGTGCCAGCAGCCATCACAGCGATCAGAACACTGAAGCTTTCTTT. It specifies CASSHHSDQNTEAFF.

This chain connects TRBV19 to TRBJ1-2; weak D call: TRBD1 (6 bases). The CDR3 consists of 14 residues. V lost 4 bases to trimming and J lost 6 bases, with 15 bases between them. Per the germline V gene, CDR1 is LNHDA and CDR2 is SQIVND (reference sequence). CDR3 coding DNA: TGTGCCAGTAGTAGCCGACAGGTATGGCATGGCTACACCTTC. This encodes CASSSRQVWHGYTF.

This clone was seen only once. The chain combines TRBV27 with TRBJ2-7, with D uncertain. Trimming left V 2 bases short and J 0 bases short, with 14 bases between. The CDR3 covers 16 residues. Germline lookup yields CDR1 MNHEY and CDR2 SMNVEV (reference sequence). The CDR3 DNA sequence: TGTGCCAGCAGTTTAAGTATCAGCGACATCTCCTACGAGCAGTACTTC. It specifies CASSLSISDISYEQYF.

This chain links TRBV5-6 with TRBJ2-7; 9 bases match TRBD2. V trimming: 1 base; J trimming: 3 bases; junction bases outside the gene matches: 5. Germline CDR1 reads SGHDT; CDR2 reads YYEEEE. The CDR3 extends over 15 amino acids. For the CDR3, the DNA is TGTGCCAGCAGCTTGACGGCGGGAGGGCGCTACGAGCAGTACTTC. Translation gives CASSLTAGGRYEQYF.

The CDR3 loop reads CASSPSGGAVEKLFF. Written as DNA, the CDR3 is TGTGCCAGCAGCCCCTCAGGGGGCGCGGTAGAAAAACTGTTTTTT. The chain carries TRBV13 and TRBJ1-4; 8 nucleotides align to TRBD1. The CDR3 spans 15 residues. Trimming took 5 bases from V and 8 from J; bases not matched to a gene: 10. The germline CDR1 and CDR2 sequences are PRHDT and FYEKMQ (reference sequence).

The rearrangement joins TRBV5-4 to TRBJ2-7; weak D call: TRBD1 (6 bases). Germline lookup yields CDR1 SGHNT and CDR2 YYREEE (reference sequence). This CDR3 has 13 residues. With 3 bases removed from V and 2 bases from J, the gap between germline ends came to 9 bases. DNA for the CDR3: TGTGCCAGCAGCTGGGACAAAACCTACGAGCAGTACTTC. Protein: CASSWDKTYEQYF.

The V gene is TRBV28, the J gene TRBJ2-2; tentative D call: TRBD2 (6 bases). CDR3 length: 14 amino acids. Trimming took 4 bases from V and 7 from J, leaving 13 bases between them. Germline loops: CDR1 MDHEN, CDR2 SYDVKM. The CDR3 nucleotides read TGTGCCAGCAGTTGGCGGGGTTTGGTCGGGGAGCTGTTTTTT. Translating it yields CASSWRGLVGELFF.

The chain recombines TRBV27 with TRBJ2-3; TRBD1 matches 7 bases. V trimming: 2 bases; J trimming: 0 bases; junction bases outside the gene matches: 5. Germline CDR1 MNHEY, CDR2 SMNVEV (reference sequence). This CDR3 has 16 residues. This CDR3 is CASSLEGQSSTDTQYF. The CDR3 bases are TGTGCCAGCAGTTTAGAGGGACAGTCTAGCACAGATACGCAGTATTTT.

The table lists this clone with a few counts. The V call is TRBV19, the J call TRBJ1-1; D is ambiguous. This CDR3 has 13 amino acids. Germline V gene lookup returns CDR1 LNHDA and CDR2 SQIVND (reference sequence). The V end was cut by 6 bases, the J end by 1 base, with 9 bases between. The CDR3 nucleotides read TGTGCCAGTAGGCAGACTGAGAACACTGAAGCTTTCTTT. Amino acid sequence: CASRQTENTEAFF.